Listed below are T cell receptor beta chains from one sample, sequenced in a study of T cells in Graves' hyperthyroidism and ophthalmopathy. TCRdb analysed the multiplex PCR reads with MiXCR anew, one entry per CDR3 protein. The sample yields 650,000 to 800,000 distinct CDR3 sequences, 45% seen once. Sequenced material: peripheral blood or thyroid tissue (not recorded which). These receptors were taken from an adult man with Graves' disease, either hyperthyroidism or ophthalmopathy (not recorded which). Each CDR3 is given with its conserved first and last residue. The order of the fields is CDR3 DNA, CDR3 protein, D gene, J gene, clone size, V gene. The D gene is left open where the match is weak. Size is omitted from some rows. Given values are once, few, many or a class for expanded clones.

CDR3 DNA: TGTGCCAGCTCACCATCCACGGGACAGCGCGGTGGCTACACCTTC; CDR3 protein: CASSPSTGQRGGYTF; D gene: TRBD1; J gene: TRBJ1-2; clone size: -; V gene: TRBV2
CDR3 DNA: TGCAGCGTTGACGCGACAGGGGACCGCGGCTACACCTTC; CDR3 protein: CSVDATGDRGYTF; D gene: TRBD1; J gene: TRBJ1-2; clone size: -; V gene: TRBV29-1
CDR3 DNA: TGTGCCACCAGTGACGGGGGAGCGGATTCACCCCTCCACTTT; CDR3 protein: CATSDGGADSPLHF; D gene: -; J gene: TRBJ1-6; clone size: many; V gene: TRBV24-1
CDR3 DNA: TGTGCCTGGAGTATGGAGAATCAGCCCCAGCATTTT; CDR3 protein: CAWSMENQPQHF; D gene: -; J gene: TRBJ1-5; clone size: -; V gene: TRBV2
CDR3 DNA: TGCAGTGCTAGAGTGGCGGGAGGAGAGGATTCACCCCTCCACTTT; CDR3 protein: CSARVAGGEDSPLHF; D gene: -; J gene: TRBJ1-6; clone size: -; V gene: TRBV20-1
CDR3 DNA: TGCGCCAGCAGTGCTAGCCAGGTAGCGGATAATTCACCCCTCCACTTT; CDR3 protein: CASSASQVADNSPLHF; D gene: -; J gene: TRBJ1-6; clone size: -; V gene: TRBV10-1
CDR3 DNA: TGTGCCAGTAGTACCCGACAGGGGCGCTATGGCTACACCTTC; CDR3 protein: CASSTRQGRYGYTF; D gene: TRBD1; J gene: TRBJ1-2; clone size: few; V gene: TRBV19
CDR3 DNA: TGCAGTGCCGAAGGCGAGGGCAGGACTGAAGCTTTCTTT; CDR3 protein: CSAEGEGRTEAFF; D gene: -; J gene: TRBJ1-1; clone size: -; V gene: TRBV20-1
CDR3 DNA: TGTGCCAGCAGCTGGACACAGGGGACGGGTCAGCCCCAGCATTTT; CDR3 protein: CASSWTQGTGQPQHF; D gene: TRBD1; J gene: TRBJ1-5; clone size: many; V gene: TRBV7-2
CDR3 DNA: TGCAGCGTCTACCTGGGACAGGCGGCGGGGTACGAGCAGTACTTC; CDR3 protein: CSVYLGQAAGYEQYF; D gene: TRBD1; J gene: TRBJ2-7; clone size: many; V gene: TRBV29-1
CDR3 DNA: TGTGCTAGTGGTAGGGGGACTAACTATGGCTACACCTTC; CDR3 protein: CASGRGTNYGYTF; D gene: -; J gene: TRBJ1-2; clone size: few; V gene: TRBV12-5
CDR3 DNA: TGTGCCAGCAGCCAAGATCCCTACAGGGGGCAGAATGAAAAACTGTTTTTT; CDR3 protein: CASSQDPYRGQNEKLFF; D gene: TRBD1; J gene: TRBJ1-4; clone size: few; V gene: TRBV14
CDR3 DNA: TGCAGTGCTAGAAAGCTAGCGGGGGGGCCCGACACCGGGGAGCTGTTTTTT; CDR3 protein: CSARKLAGGPDTGELFF; D gene: TRBD2; J gene: TRBJ2-2; clone size: -; V gene: TRBV20-1
CDR3 DNA: TGTGCCAGCAGTCGGACAGGGGATCTTTACGAGCAGTACTTC; CDR3 protein: CASSRTGDLYEQYF; D gene: TRBD1; J gene: TRBJ2-7; clone size: -; V gene: TRBV6-5
CDR3 DNA: TGTGCCAGCAGAGACGACAGGGGAAACACTGAAGCTTTCTTT; CDR3 protein: CASRDDRGNTEAFF; D gene: TRBD1; J gene: TRBJ1-1; clone size: -; V gene: TRBV2
CDR3 DNA: TGTGCCAGTAGTACCAGCCCCCAGCCACGCGGAAATCAGCCCCAGCATTTT; CDR3 protein: CASSTSPQPRGNQPQHF; D gene: -; J gene: TRBJ1-5; clone size: -; V gene: TRBV19
CDR3 DNA: TGTGCCAGCAGTCCCCCCGGGACGGGGGCTACTATGGGCTACACCTTC; CDR3 protein: CASSPPGTGATMGYTF; D gene: -; J gene: TRBJ1-2; clone size: -; V gene: TRBV7-9
CDR3 DNA: TGTGCCAGCAGCTTAGAAGGGAGGCGGGTCACCTTC; CDR3 protein: CASSLEGRRVTF; D gene: -; J gene: TRBJ1-2; clone size: once; V gene: TRBV13
CDR3 DNA: TGCAGCGTTGAAGACAGGGGGCTCGGCTACACTGAAGCTTTCTTT; CDR3 protein: CSVEDRGLGYTEAFF; D gene: TRBD1; J gene: TRBJ1-1; clone size: -; V gene: TRBV29-1
CDR3 DNA: TGTGCCAGCAGCAACAGGGAGAACACTGAAGCTTTCTTT; CDR3 protein: CASSNRENTEAFF; D gene: -; J gene: TRBJ1-1; clone size: -; V gene: TRBV27
CDR3 DNA: TGCGCCAGCAGCCAAGCCGGGACAGGGCCCAATCAGCCCCAGCATTTT; CDR3 protein: CASSQAGTGPNQPQHF; D gene: TRBD1; J gene: TRBJ1-5; clone size: -; V gene: TRBV7-9
CDR3 DNA: TGCAGTGCTACACAGGACAGGGGGCGGAGTGAAAAACTGTTTTTT; CDR3 protein: CSATQDRGRSEKLFF; D gene: TRBD1; J gene: TRBJ1-4; clone size: once; V gene: TRBV20-1
CDR3 DNA: TGCAGCGTTACATTACGACGCGACTACGAGCAGTACTTC; CDR3 protein: CSVTLRRDYEQYF; D gene: -; J gene: TRBJ2-7; clone size: many; V gene: TRBV29-1
CDR3 DNA: TGCAGCGTTGAAGGCGGGACAGAATATTATGGCTACACCTTC; CDR3 protein: CSVEGGTEYYGYTF; D gene: TRBD1; J gene: TRBJ1-2; clone size: few; V gene: TRBV29-1